These T cell receptor beta chains were read from a single sample in a study of human T cells and chemical hapten exposure. TCRdb recomputed calls from the RACE reads with MiXCR, one row per CDR3 protein. The sample contains 180,000 or so distinct CDR3 sequences, almost 30% of which appear only once. The starting material was whole blood, obtained in connection with sensitization to the hapten diphenylcyclopropenone (DPC). The receptors derive from a young woman with alopecia areata. Some clones in this sample may be carry-over from other donors' samples. The CDR3 runs from the conserved cysteine through the conserved F or W. D genes are given only for firm matches. Rows may omit the clone size; those that give it use once, few, many or a size class.

J | D | V | size | CDR3 | DNA
TRBJ2-3 | TRBD2 | TRBV10-3 | few | CAIGLSAGVTDTQYF | TGTGCCATCGGCCTCTCGGCGGGGGTCACAGATACGCAGTATTTT
TRBJ2-1 | - | TRBV29-1 | many | CSVEEPPVFF | TGCAGCGTTGAAGAGCCTCCAGTATTTTTC
TRBJ2-7 | TRBD2 | TRBV30 | - | CAWGAGGRTYEQYF | TGTGCCTGGGGGGCGGGGGGCCGGACCTACGAGCAGTACTTC
TRBJ1-4 | - | TRBV28 | few | CASSLFGGLNEKLFF | TGTGCCAGCAGTTTATTCGGAGGGCTAAATGAAAAACTGTTTTTT
TRBJ2-6 | - | TRBV10-3 | few | CAISPSTSRGSGANVLTF | TGTGCCATCAGCCCCTCTACTAGCAGGGGTTCTGGGGCCAACGTCCTGACTTTC
TRBJ2-2 | TRBD1 | TRBV29-1 | few | CSVRQGSNTGELFF | TGCAGCGTTCGACAGGGATCGAACACCGGGGAGCTGTTTTTT
TRBJ2-1 | TRBD2 | TRBV7-9 | - | CASSERDWINEQFF | TGTGCCAGCAGCGAGCGGGACTGGATAAATGAGCAGTTCTTC
TRBJ2-1 | - | TRBV12-3/TRBV12-4 | - | CASGERSYNEQFF | TGTGCCAGCGGGGAGCGGTCCTACAATGAGCAGTTCTTC
TRBJ2-3 | - | TRBV27 | few | CASSFVLDWKSTDTQYF | TGTGCCAGCAGTTTTGTCCTAGATTGGAAGAGCACAGATACGCAGTATTTT
TRBJ2-7 | TRBD2 | TRBV29-1 | few | CSGVREGHEQYF | TGCAGCGGTGTGAGGGAGGGGCACGAGCAGTACTTC
TRBJ1-1 | - | TRBV27 | once | CASRSHRANTEAFF | TGTGCCAGCAGAAGTCACAGGGCTAACACTGAAGCTTTCTTT
TRBJ2-1 | - | TRBV2 | - | CASSEAGGGEQFF | TGTGCCAGCAGTGAAGCCGGAGGGGGTGAGCAGTTCTTC
TRBJ2-2 | TRBD2 | TRBV6-5 | once | CASSYSRAGEYTGELFF | TGTGCCAGCAGTTACTCGAGAGCGGGGGAATACACCGGGGAGCTGTTTTTT
TRBJ2-4 | - | TRBV11-2 | - | CASSADRNIQYF | TGTGCCAGCAGCGCCGACAGAAACATTCAGTACTTC
TRBJ1-5 | - | TRBV24-1 | - | CATSDLDSQPQHF | TGTGCCACCAGTGACTTAGACAGTCAGCCCCAGCATTTT
TRBJ2-6 | TRBD1 | TRBV6-5 | once | CASRNHRGSGANVLTF | TGTGCCAGCAGAAACCACAGGGGTTCAGGGGCCAACGTCCTGACTTTC
TRBJ2-3 | TRBD1 | TRBV5-6 | - | CASSLDRGRITDTQYF | TGTGCCAGCAGCTTGGACAGGGGGCGGATCACAGATACGCAGTATTTT
TRBJ2-5 | TRBD2 | TRBV20-1 | - | CSARHPGGSTKTQYF | TGCAGTGCTAGACACCCGGGCGGGAGTACAAAGACCCAGTACTTC
TRBJ2-5 | - | TRBV30 | - | CAWSGTSWETQYF | TGTGCCTGGAGTGGCACTAGCTGGGAGACCCAGTACTTC
TRBJ1-2 | - | TRBV29-1 | - | CSVERQVYGYTF | TGCAGCGTTGAAAGGCAGGTCTATGGCTACACCTTC
TRBJ1-1 | - | TRBV7-3 | many | CASKSSGTEAFF | TGTGCCAGCAAATCGTCCGGCACTGAAGCTTTCTTT
TRBJ2-1 | - | TRBV7-8 | few | CASSLVTSSSYNEQFF | TGTGCCAGCAGCTTAGTTACTTCTTCCTCCTACAATGAGCAGTTCTTC
TRBJ1-1 | - | TRBV12-3/TRBV12-4 | few | CASGKQWREAFF | TGTGCCAGCGGAAAACAGTGGAGAGAAGCTTTCTTT
TRBJ2-7 | TRBD1 | TRBV5-5 | few | CASSLRTGSSYEQYF | TGTGCCAGCAGCCTAAGGACAGGGAGCTCCTACGAGCAGTACTTC
TRBJ1-5 | TRBD1 | TRBV27 | - | CASSLLAGGHNQPQHF | TGTGCCAGCAGTTTATTGGCAGGGGGGCACAATCAGCCCCAGCATTTT
TRBJ2-1 | TRBD2 | TRBV18 | - | CASSPGSGRASNEQFF | TGTGCCAGCTCACCCGGTTCCGGGAGGGCCTCCAATGAGCAGTTCTTC
TRBJ2-1 | TRBD1 | TRBV7-7 | few | CASSSSFGTGNNEQFF | TGTGCCAGCAGCTCATCTTTCGGGACAGGTAACAATGAGCAGTTCTTC